This is a list of T cell receptor beta chains from one sample in a study of CD8 T cells in ankylosing spondylitis. TCRdb called the 5' RACE reads again in MiXCR, with one record for every CDR3 protein. The repertoire includes hundreds of thousands of distinct CDR3 sequences, around 26% of them detected once, and roughly 0.9% sits in the top ten. Source material: blood, either unsorted or a sorted T cell fraction (not recorded which). These receptor sequences come from a male donor with ankylosing spondylitis. Each CDR3 is given without its conserved first and last residue. Fields, in order: J gene, clone size, V gene, D gene, CDR3 protein. A D gene is named only where the DNA matches it firmly. Expanded clones are given a class, and other clones once, few, many or no size at all.

TRBJ1-1	NA	TRBV7-2	NA	ASSLPVGGGAGAF
TRBJ1-2	NA	TRBV27	NA	ASTTGGGPMAGYT
TRBJ2-3	NA	TRBV6-2/TRBV6-3	TRBD2	ASSRLAGDTQY
TRBJ2-4	NA	TRBV12-3/TRBV12-4	TRBD1	ASSADRGSIQY
TRBJ2-2	once	TRBV3-1	TRBD2	ASSHRTSGRMSSGELF
TRBJ2-5	NA	TRBV7-2	TRBD2	ASSLVGGRAQETQY
TRBJ1-4	NA	TRBV20-1	NA	SAQGNEKLF
TRBJ1-4	NA	TRBV12-3/TRBV12-4	TRBD1	ASSWTGTDEKLF
TRBJ2-5	few	TRBV6-1	NA	ASSEALGNQETQY
TRBJ2-5	NA	TRBV20-1	TRBD2	SARDPTSGRETQY
TRBJ1-6	NA	TRBV18	NA	ASSPSSDTLH
TRBJ2-1	NA	TRBV20-1	NA	SARARIGDFPGNEQF
TRBJ1-2	few	TRBV12-3/TRBV12-4	NA	ASSPHLTGNYGYT
TRBJ2-1	few	TRBV12-3/TRBV12-4	NA	ASTTPGTDNEQF
TRBJ1-2	NA	TRBV3-1	TRBD1	ASSRTGPSHGYT
TRBJ2-1	NA	TRBV29-1	NA	SVDGSSENYNEQF
TRBJ1-3	NA	TRBV29-1	NA	SARWGSGNTIY
TRBJ2-1	NA	TRBV15	TRBD2	ATSRDLTGGAYNEQF
TRBJ1-1	NA	TRBV12-3/TRBV12-4	NA	ASSPQGSRTPEAF
TRBJ2-1	NA	TRBV13	TRBD1	ASSLTTGGESSYNEQF
TRBJ1-1	NA	TRBV15	TRBD1	ATKTGAGTEAF
TRBJ2-1	few	TRBV15	TRBD2	ATSRDWNSGSRNEQF
TRBJ1-1	NA	TRBV5-1	NA	ASSLVAANTEAF
TRBJ2-1	few	TRBV6-1	NA	ATERSYEQF
TRBJ1-1	few	TRBV20-1	NA	SARYGQRNTEAF
TRBJ2-1	NA	TRBV7-2	NA	ASSRAKGNMNEQF
TRBJ2-1	NA	TRBV18	NA	ASSPMDTYNEQF
TRBJ2-3	NA	TRBV20-1	TRBD1	SASRQGADTQY
TRBJ1-1	few	TRBV5-1	NA	ASSPEGLPSTEAF
TRBJ2-1	NA	TRBV18	TRBD2	ASSPRLAGEANEQF
TRBJ1-1	NA	TRBV7-9	NA	ASSLLLENTEAF
TRBJ2-1	few	TRBV7-2	NA	ASASGGSTNEQF
TRBJ1-2	few	TRBV20-1	NA	SASIQGNDYGYT
TRBJ2-5	few	TRBV6-2/TRBV6-3	NA	ASSYWRHPQETQY
TRBJ2-7	few	TRBV24-1	TRBD2	ATSDPAGAPYEQY
TRBJ2-2	NA	TRBV28	TRBD1	ASSRQGPASGELF
TRBJ2-7	few	TRBV12-3/TRBV12-4	TRBD2	ASSLMPSGIYEQY
TRBJ1-5	NA	TRBV20-1	NA	SARRDRFSNQPQH
TRBJ2-5	NA	TRBV4-2	TRBD2	ASSQGASGRGLETQY